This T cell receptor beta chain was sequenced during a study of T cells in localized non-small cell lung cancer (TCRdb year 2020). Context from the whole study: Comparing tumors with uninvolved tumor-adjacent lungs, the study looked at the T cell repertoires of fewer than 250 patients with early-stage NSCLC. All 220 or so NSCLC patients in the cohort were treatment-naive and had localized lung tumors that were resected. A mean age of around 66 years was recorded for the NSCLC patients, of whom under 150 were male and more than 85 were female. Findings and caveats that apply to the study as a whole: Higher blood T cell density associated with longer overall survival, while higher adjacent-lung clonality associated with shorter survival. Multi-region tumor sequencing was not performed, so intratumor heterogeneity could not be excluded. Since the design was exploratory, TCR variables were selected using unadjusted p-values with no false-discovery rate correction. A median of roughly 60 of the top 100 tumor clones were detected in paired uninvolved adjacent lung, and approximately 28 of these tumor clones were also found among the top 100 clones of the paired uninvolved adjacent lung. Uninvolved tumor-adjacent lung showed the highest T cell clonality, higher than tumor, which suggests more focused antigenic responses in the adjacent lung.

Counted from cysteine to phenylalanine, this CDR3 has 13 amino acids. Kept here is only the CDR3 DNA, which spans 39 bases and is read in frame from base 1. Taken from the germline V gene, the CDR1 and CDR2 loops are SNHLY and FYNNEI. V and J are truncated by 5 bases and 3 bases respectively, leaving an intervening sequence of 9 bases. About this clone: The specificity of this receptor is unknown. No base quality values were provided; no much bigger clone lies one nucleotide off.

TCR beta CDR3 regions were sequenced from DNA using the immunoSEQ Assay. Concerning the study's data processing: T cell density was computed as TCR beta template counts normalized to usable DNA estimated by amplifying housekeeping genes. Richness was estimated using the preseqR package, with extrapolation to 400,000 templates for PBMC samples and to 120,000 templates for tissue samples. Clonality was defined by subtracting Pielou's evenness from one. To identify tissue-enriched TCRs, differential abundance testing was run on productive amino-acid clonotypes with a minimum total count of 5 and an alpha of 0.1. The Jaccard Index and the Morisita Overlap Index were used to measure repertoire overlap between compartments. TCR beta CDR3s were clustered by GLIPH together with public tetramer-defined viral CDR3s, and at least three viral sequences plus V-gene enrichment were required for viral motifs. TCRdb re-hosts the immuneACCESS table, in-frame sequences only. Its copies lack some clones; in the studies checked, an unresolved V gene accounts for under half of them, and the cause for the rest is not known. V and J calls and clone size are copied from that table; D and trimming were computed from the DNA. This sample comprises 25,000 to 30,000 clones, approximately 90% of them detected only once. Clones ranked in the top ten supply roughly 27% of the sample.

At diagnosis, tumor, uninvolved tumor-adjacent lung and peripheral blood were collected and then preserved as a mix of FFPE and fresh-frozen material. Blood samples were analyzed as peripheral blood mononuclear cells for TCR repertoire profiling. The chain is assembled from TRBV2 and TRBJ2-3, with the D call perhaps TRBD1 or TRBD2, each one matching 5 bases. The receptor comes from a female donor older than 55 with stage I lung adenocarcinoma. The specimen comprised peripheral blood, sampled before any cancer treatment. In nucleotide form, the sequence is TGTGCCAGCAGTTCGGGACCAACAGATACGCAGTATTTT. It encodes CASSSGPTDTQYF. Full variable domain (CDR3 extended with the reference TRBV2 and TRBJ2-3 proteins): EPEVTQTPSHQVTQMGQEVILRCVPISNHLYFYWYRQILGQKVEFLVSFYNNEISEKSEIFDDQFSVERPDGSNFTLKIRSTKLEDSAMYFCASSSGPTDTQYFGPGTRLTVL.